This T cell receptor beta chain was recorded in a study of cytomegalovirus exposure and HLA in healthy donors (dated by TCRdb to the late 2010s). Study-wide context: According to a later analysis, one platform produced both the roughly 110 validation repertoires and the 670 or so repertoires of the first cohort. The study aimed to test whether signatures of past pathogen exposure could be identified by cataloging public T cell receptors. Besides the first cohort of 500 to 700 subjects, a separate validation cohort made up of roughly 120 different subjects was used. To predict cytomegalovirus infection status, the study combined high-throughput TCR immunosequencing, statistical association of individual TCRs with disease status, and machine learning.

The library was built by means of the immunoSEQ multiplex PCR assay. Concerning the study's data processing: A statistical classification framework was built to diagnose cytomegalovirus status from the catalog of TCR beta chain sequences. The table was pulled from immuneACCESS by TCRdb, which kept in-frame rearrangements only. Such tables lose some clones; where checked, under half of the loss comes from unresolved V genes, and the rest has no known cause. The D gene and trimming were derived from the DNA, and the V and J assignments and clone size from that table. The sample table lists some 87,000 clones, around 96% of them with a count of one. Of the sample, 1.3% falls within the top ten clones. Comments on this clone: What this receptor recognizes is not known. There are no base qualities to consult, and no much larger clone falls within one base.

The donors belonged to the validation cohort of 120 subjects, which was separate from the 666-subject first cohort. Results and caveats for the whole study, not just this receptor: Most TCR sequences were observed very rarely across donors, whereas some public TCRs were present in many individuals. A total of roughly 160 TCR beta chains were listed by the study as associated with cytomegalovirus. In vitro tests confirmed that a few of the cytomegalovirus-associated TCR beta chains recognize cytomegalovirus antigens. It was suggested by the authors that the approach could potentially be generalized to other disease states and immunological phenotypes. The classifier was reported to diagnose cytomegalovirus status with high specificity and sensitivity in both the original and validation cohorts. Subsequent analysis determined that TCRs grouped into clusters in the first cohort also showed a tendency toward co-occurrence across the roughly 120 validation repertoires, and 85% to 95% of cluster scores exceeded 0. A later analysis lacked HLA typing for the validation cohort, so it scored co-occurrence in that cohort across all 120 or so repertoires.

Sequencing was carried out using PBMCs. The sequence was obtained from a woman between 18 and 29 years old in good health and CMV-seronegative.

The CDR3 here reads CASRKGGQNYEQYF. Here is the DNA: TGTGCCAGTAGGAAAGGTGGGCAGAACTACGAGCAGTACTTC. The chain was built from TRBV19 and TRBJ2-7; the D gene remains uncertain. There are 14 amino acids in the CDR3, from cysteine to phenylalanine inclusive. Only the CDR3 DNA stays, 42 bases, in frame from base 1. Trimming at the junction amounts to 6 bases on V and 3 bases on J, and the germline ends lie 15 bases apart. The germline V gene (reference sequence) gives CDR1 as LNHDA and CDR2 as SQIVND.